A selection of T cell receptor beta chains follows, all from one sample in a study of early T cells in non-severe SARS-CoV-2 infection. MiXCR, applied by TCRdb to the 5' RACE reads, yields one record per CDR3 protein. The sample consists of about 64,000 distinct CDR3 sequences, just over 20% of them appearing once. The sample here was whole blood, taken at baseline. The receptor source for this set is an adult who was a healthcare worker with PCR-confirmed SARS-CoV-2 infection or an uninfected control (not recorded which). CDR3s include the opening cysteine and the closing phenylalanine or tryptophan. The D gene is left open where the match is weak. Clone size is given for some rows only: seen once, a few or many times, or a class if the clone is expanded.

NA TRBJ2-3 TRBV7-9 NA 16 CASSLRDTPNTDTQYF TGTGCCAGCAGCCTCCGGGACACCCCAAACACAGATACGCAGTATTTT
NA TRBJ2-2 TRBV7-2 TRBD2 15 CASSQTSGVSGELFF TGTGCCAGCAGCCAGACTAGCGGGGTCTCCGGGGAGCTGTTTTTT
NA TRBJ1-1 TRBV6-2/TRBV6-3 NA 13 CASSYPANTEAFF TGTGCCAGCAGTTACCCTGCGAACACTGAAGCTTTCTTT
many TRBJ2-1 TRBV24-1 NA 13 CATSDIGNNEQFF TGTGCCACCAGTGACATTGGGAACAATGAGCAGTTCTTC
NA TRBJ1-2 TRBV7-9 NA 15 CASSFAGTINYGYTF TGTGCCAGCAGCTTTGCCGGGACGATTAACTATGGCTACACCTTC
few TRBJ2-3 TRBV10-3 NA 15 CAISDPIVSTDTQYF TGTGCCATCAGTGACCCCATCGTTAGCACAGATACGCAGTATTTT
few TRBJ1-2 TRBV18 NA 14 CASSSTPGNYGYTF TGTGCCAGCTCATCCACCCCGGGCAACTATGGCTACACCTTC
NA TRBJ2-2 TRBV3-1 TRBD2 17 CASSQDPRVAGTGELFF TGTGCCAGCAGCCAAGACCCCCGGGTAGCGGGGACCGGGGAGCTGTTTTTT
NA TRBJ2-5 TRBV29-1 NA 13 CSVASTGSETQYF TGCAGCGTCGCATCCACAGGGAGCGAGACCCAGTACTTC
NA TRBJ2-1 TRBV7-6 NA 16 CASSLWGESSYNEQFF TGTGCCAGCAGCTTATGGGGGGAGAGCTCCTACAATGAGCAGTTCTTC
NA TRBJ1-5 TRBV19 NA 13 CASMRGYNQPQHF TGTGCCAGTATGCGGGGTTACAATCAGCCCCAGCATTTT
NA TRBJ2-4 TRBV7-9 TRBD2 13 CASSPIGRGIQYF TGTGCCAGCAGCCCCATTGGGAGGGGCATTCAGTACTTC
NA TRBJ2-1 TRBV7-9 NA 13 CASSLAGAHEQFF TGTGCCAGCAGCTTAGCCGGGGCCCATGAGCAGTTCTTC
medium-sized TRBJ2-7 TRBV13 NA 14 CASSSEGATYEQYF TGTGCCAGCAGCTCGGAAGGTGCAACCTACGAGCAGTACTTC
once TRBJ1-3 TRBV4-2 NA 14 CASSQGTAGNTIYF TGTGCCAGCAGCCAGGGGACTGCGGGAAACACCATATATTTT
few TRBJ2-1 TRBV3-1 NA 14 CASSQDAGFSEQFF TGTGCCAGCAGCCAAGATGCAGGGTTTAGTGAGCAGTTCTTC
NA TRBJ1-2 TRBV12-3/TRBV12-4 TRBD1 15 CASSLSPITGDGYTF TGTGCCAGCAGTTTATCACCCATTACAGGGGATGGCTACACCTTC
NA TRBJ2-7 TRBV5-6 NA 17 CASSPTTTRGASNEQYF TGTGCCAGCAGCCCAACAACCACCCGGGGCGCGAGTAACGAGCAGTACTTC
few TRBJ1-4 TRBV30 TRBD1 14 CAWSLGQGVGKLFF TGTGCCTGGAGTTTGGGACAGGGGGTCGGAAAACTGTTTTTT
NA TRBJ2-5 TRBV5-1 TRBD2 13 CASSPRGQETQYF TGCGCCAGCAGCCCGCGGGGGCAAGAGACCCAGTACTTC
NA TRBJ1-2 TRBV19 NA 14 CASSIQGSNYGYTF TGTGCCAGTAGTATCCAGGGGTCCAACTATGGCTACACCTTC
many TRBJ2-7 TRBV7-9 TRBD1 15 CASSPGQGNPYEQYF TGTGCCAGCAGCCCTGGACAGGGGAATCCCTACGAGCAGTACTTC
NA TRBJ1-1 TRBV20-1 NA 12 CSASAGNTEAFF TGCAGTGCTAGTGCGGGAAACACTGAAGCTTTCTTT
few TRBJ2-3 TRBV20-1 NA 12 CSAREGPDTQYF TGCAGTGCTAGAGAAGGCCCAGATACGCAGTATTTT
NA TRBJ1-1 TRBV5-1 NA 12 CASSIGGTEAFF TGCGCCAGCTCAATAGGTGGGACTGAAGCTTTCTTT
few TRBJ1-2 TRBV7-2 NA 12 CASSAVNYGYTF TGTGCCAGCAGCGCCGTAAACTATGGCTACACCTTC
NA TRBJ2-1 TRBV6-6 TRBD1 14 CASSYTGGHNEQFF TGTGCCAGCAGTTATACAGGGGGCCACAATGAGCAGTTCTTC
NA TRBJ1-1 TRBV9 TRBD1 15 CASSPYNRGGTEAFF TGTGCCAGCAGCCCGTATAACAGGGGAGGGACTGAAGCTTTCTTT
few TRBJ2-1 TRBV20-1 NA 10 CSASGSEQFF TGCAGTGCCTCAGGCAGTGAGCAGTTCTTC
NA TRBJ1-2 TRBV7-6 NA 15 CASSSYRASNYGYTF TGTGCCAGCAGCTCCTACCGGGCCTCAAACTATGGCTACACCTTC
NA TRBJ1-5 TRBV2 NA 13 CASRDGGNQPQHF TGTGCCAGCAGGGACGGGGGCAATCAGCCCCAGCATTTT
NA TRBJ2-1 TRBV18 NA 19 CASSGSNPGSLWRDNEQFF TGTGCCAGCTCAGGTAGTAATCCGGGCTCACTTTGGCGGGACAATGAGCAGTTCTTC
few TRBJ2-2 TRBV5-4 NA 15 CASSLDGPSIGELFF TGTGCCAGCAGCTTGGACGGGCCTTCTATCGGGGAGCTGTTTTTT
many TRBJ1-2 TRBV18 TRBD1 16 CASSPPGQPKNYGYTF TGTGCCAGCTCACCACCGGGACAGCCTAAGAACTATGGCTACACCTTC
many TRBJ2-1 TRBV3-1 TRBD2 16 CASSQPGLATYNEQFF TGTGCCAGCAGCCAACCGGGACTAGCGACCTACAATGAGCAGTTCTTC
NA TRBJ2-5 TRBV12-3/TRBV12-4 NA 14 CASSLVPPQETQYF TGTGCCAGCAGTTTAGTACCCCCACAAGAGACCCAGTACTTC
NA TRBJ2-5 TRBV5-4 TRBD2 16 CASSRGTSGEYETQYF TGTGCCAGCAGCCGCGGGACTAGCGGGGAGTATGAGACCCAGTACTTC
few TRBJ1-1 TRBV6-1 TRBD1 15 CASTGQESSNTEAFF TGTGCCAGCACGGGACAGGAGAGCTCGAACACTGAAGCTTTCTTT
once TRBJ2-2 TRBV10-3 NA 13 CAISDQIRGELFF TGTGCCATCAGTGATCAGATTCGGGGGGAGCTGTTTTTT
NA TRBJ2-1 TRBV2 NA 14 CASSSRSSTDKQFF TGTGCCAGCAGCTCACGGTCGTCGACAGATAAGCAGTTCTTC
NA TRBJ1-1 TRBV4-1 TRBD1 16 CASSPRQGDMNTEAFF TGCGCCAGCAGCCCCAGACAGGGGGACATGAACACTGAAGCTTTCTTT
NA TRBJ1-2 TRBV5-1 NA 14 CASSLAEANYGYTF TGCGCCAGCAGCTTGGCCGAAGCCAACTATGGCTACACCTTC
NA TRBJ1-1 TRBV11-2 NA 11 CASSLTTEAFF TGTGCCAGCAGCTTAACCACTGAAGCTTTCTTT
NA TRBJ2-7 TRBV20-1 TRBD2 12 CSALAETYEQYF TGCAGTGCCCTAGCGGAAACCTACGAGCAGTACTTC
NA TRBJ2-7 TRBV27 NA 12 CASSERGNEQYF TGTGCCAGCAGTGAAAGGGGCAACGAGCAGTACTTC
few TRBJ1-1 TRBV7-2 NA 13 CASSLDANTEAFF TGTGCCAGCAGCTTAGACGCGAACACTGAAGCTTTCTTT